This T cell receptor beta chain is drawn from a study of T-cell memory formation after mild COVID-19. General study results and limits: Balance between CD4 and CD8 was seen in clones contracting day 15 to 85, and a CD4+ lean was seen in later expanders. Shrinking CD4+ clones were chiefly CM and EM; CD8+ ones were chiefly EMRA.

The CDR3 consists of 13 residues. Germline V gene data show CDR1 as KGHSH and CDR2 as LQKENI. Trimming pared 2 bases from V and 8 bases from J, leaving 9 bases between. With respect to this clonotype: Its antigen remains unidentified.

Researchers used 5'RACE with constant-segment primers to make TCR alpha and TCR beta cDNA libraries that carry sample barcodes and UMIs. TCRdb processed the 5' RACE reads anew with MiXCR; each CDR3 protein has one entry. The repertoire has roughly 620,000 distinct CDR3 sequences, roughly 18% of them found once; the top ten carry 12%. J is TRBJ1-4 and V is TRBV18; a weak D match, TRBD1 (5 bases). The sequencing input was PBMCs or a T cell subset sorted from them (not recorded which). The sequence came from an adult woman who had mild COVID-19 (a few samples of this study predate the infection). Cell type and time point are not known. The CDR3 spells CASSPGAEEKLFF. CDR3 nucleotide sequence: TGTGCCAGCTCACCAGGGGCGGAGGAAAAACTGTTTTTT. Complete variable domain (other parts from reference TRBV18 and TRBJ1-4): NAGVMQNPRHLVRRRGQEARLRCSPMKGHSHVYWYRQLPEEGLKFMVYLQKENIIDESGMPKERFSAEFPKEGPSILRIQQVVRGDSAAYFCASSPGAEEKLFFGSGTQLSVL.